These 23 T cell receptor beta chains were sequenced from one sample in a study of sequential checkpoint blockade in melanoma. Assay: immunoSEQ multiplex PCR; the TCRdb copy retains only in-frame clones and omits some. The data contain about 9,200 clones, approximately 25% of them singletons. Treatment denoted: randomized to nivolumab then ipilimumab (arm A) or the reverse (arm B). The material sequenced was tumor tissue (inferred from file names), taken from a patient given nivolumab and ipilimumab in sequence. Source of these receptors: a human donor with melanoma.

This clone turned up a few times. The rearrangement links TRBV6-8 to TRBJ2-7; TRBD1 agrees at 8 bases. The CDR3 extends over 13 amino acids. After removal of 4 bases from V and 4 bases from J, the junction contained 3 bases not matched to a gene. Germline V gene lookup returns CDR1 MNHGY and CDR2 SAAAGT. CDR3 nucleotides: TGTGCCAGCAGTTCAGACAGGGGATACGAGCAGTACTTC. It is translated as CASSSDRGYEQYF.

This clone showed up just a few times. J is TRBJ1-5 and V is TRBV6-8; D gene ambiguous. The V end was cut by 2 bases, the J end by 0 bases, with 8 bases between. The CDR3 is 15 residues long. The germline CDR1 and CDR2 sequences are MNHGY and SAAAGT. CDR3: CASSYTTDSNQPQHF. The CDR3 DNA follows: TGTGCCAGCAGTTACACCACAGATAGCAATCAGCCCCAGCATTTT.

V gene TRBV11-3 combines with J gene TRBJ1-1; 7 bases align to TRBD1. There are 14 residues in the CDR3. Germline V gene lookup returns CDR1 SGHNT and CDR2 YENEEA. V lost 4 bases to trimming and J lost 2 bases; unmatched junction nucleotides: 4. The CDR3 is CASSYGDSNTEAFF. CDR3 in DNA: TGTGCCAGCAGCTACGGGGACAGTAACACTGAAGCTTTCTTT.

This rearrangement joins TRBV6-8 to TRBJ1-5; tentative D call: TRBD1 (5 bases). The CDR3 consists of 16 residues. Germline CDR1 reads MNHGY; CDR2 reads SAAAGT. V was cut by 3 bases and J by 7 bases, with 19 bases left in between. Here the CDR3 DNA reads TGTGCCAGCAGTTATGCGATGGGGGAGGTAGGGCAGCCCCAGCATTTT. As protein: CASSYAMGEVGQPQHF.

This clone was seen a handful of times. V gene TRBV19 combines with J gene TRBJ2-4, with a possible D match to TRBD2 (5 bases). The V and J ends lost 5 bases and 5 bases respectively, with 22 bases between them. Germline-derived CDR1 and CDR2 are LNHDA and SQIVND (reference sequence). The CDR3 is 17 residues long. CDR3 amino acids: CASSELVTLAWENIQYF. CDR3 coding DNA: TGTGCCAGTAGTGAACTAGTTACCCTTGCGTGGGAAAACATTCAGTACTTC.

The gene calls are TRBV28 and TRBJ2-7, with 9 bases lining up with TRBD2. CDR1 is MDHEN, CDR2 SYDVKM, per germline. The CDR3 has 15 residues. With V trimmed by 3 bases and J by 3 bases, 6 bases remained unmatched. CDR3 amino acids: CASSFWGSGGYEQYF. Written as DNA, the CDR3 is TGTGCCAGCAGTTTCTGGGGTAGCGGGGGCTACGAGCAGTACTTC. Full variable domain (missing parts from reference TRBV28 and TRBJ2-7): DVKVTQSSRYLVKRTGEKVFLECVQDMDHENMFWYRQDPGLGLRLIYFSYDVKMKEKGDIPEGYSVSREKKERFSLILESASTNQTSMYLCASSFWGSGGYEQYFGPGTRLTVT.

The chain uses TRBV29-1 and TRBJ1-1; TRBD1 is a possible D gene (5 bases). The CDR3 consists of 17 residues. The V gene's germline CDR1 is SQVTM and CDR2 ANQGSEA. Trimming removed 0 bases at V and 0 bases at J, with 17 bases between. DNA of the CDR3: TGCAGCGTTGAAGAAAGGGGCAGGGAACCTCTGAACACTGAAGCTTTCTTT. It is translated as CSVEERGREPLNTEAFF.

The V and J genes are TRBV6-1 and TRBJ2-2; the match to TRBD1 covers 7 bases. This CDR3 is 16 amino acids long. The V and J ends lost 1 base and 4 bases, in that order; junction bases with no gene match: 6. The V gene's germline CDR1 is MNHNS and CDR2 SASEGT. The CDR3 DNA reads TGTGCCAGCAGTGAAGGTAGAACAGGGGTCACCGGGGAGCTGTTTTTT. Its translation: CASSEGRTGVTGELFF.

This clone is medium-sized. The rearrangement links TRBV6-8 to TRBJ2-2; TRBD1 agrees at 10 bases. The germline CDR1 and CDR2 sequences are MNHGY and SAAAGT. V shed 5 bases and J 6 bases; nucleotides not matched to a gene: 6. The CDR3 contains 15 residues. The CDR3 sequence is CASSHRTGGSGELFF. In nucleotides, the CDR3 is TGTGCCAGCAGTCATCGGACAGGGGGGTCCGGGGAGCTGTTTTTT.

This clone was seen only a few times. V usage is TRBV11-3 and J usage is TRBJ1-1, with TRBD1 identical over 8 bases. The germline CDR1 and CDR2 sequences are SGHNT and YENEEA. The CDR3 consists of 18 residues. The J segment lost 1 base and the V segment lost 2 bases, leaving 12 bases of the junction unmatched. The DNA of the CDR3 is TGTGCCAGCAGCTTATACGGGGCAGGGGGCCCCTCGAACACTGAAGCTTTCTTT. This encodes CASSLYGAGGPSNTEAFF.

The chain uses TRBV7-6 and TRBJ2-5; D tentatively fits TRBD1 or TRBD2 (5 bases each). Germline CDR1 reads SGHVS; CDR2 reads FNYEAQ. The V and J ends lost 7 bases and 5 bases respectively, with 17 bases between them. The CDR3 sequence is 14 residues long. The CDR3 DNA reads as TGTGCCAGCACCCTGGGGGTAGTTTCGGAGACCCAGTACTTC. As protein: CASTLGVVSETQYF.

The CDR3 DNA follows: TGTGCCAGCACACTGGGGAAGCCCGATACGCAGTATTTT. Translated, it gives CASTLGKPDTQYF. This chain connects TRBV7-4 to TRBJ2-3; D is uncertain. The CDR3 sequence is 13 residues long. CDR1 and CDR2 from the germline V gene are SGHVT and SQSDAQ. The ends were cut back, 7 bases at V and 6 bases at J, with 14 bases in the middle. Full variable domain (outside the CDR3, taken from reference TRBV7-4 and TRBJ2-3): GAGVSQSPRYKVAKRGRDVALRCDSISGHVTLYWYRQTLGQGSEVLTYSQSDAQRDKSGRPSGRFSAERPERSVSTLKIQRTEQGDSAVYLCASTLGKPDTQYFGPGTRLTVL.

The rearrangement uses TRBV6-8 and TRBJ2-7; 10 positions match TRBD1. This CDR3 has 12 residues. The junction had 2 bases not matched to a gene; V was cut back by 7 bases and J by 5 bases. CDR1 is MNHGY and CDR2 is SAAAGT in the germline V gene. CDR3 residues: CASTDRGNEQYF. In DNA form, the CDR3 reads TGTGCCAGCACGGACAGGGGGAACGAGCAGTACTTC.

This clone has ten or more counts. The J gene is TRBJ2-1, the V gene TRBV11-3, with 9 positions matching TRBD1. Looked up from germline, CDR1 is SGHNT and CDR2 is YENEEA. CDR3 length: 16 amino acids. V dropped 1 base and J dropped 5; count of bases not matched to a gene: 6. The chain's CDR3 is CASSLGEGTGNNEQFF. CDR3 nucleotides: TGTGCCAGCAGCTTAGGGGAGGGGACAGGGAACAATGAGCAGTTCTTC.

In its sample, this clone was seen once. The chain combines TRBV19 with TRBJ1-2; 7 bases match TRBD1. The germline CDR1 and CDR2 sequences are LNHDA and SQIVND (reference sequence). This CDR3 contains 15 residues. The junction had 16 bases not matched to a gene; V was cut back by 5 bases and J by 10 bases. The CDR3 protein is CASSPSRQGSSLYTF. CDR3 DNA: TGTGCCAGTAGTCCTTCTAGACAGGGCTCGAGCCTCTACACCTTC.

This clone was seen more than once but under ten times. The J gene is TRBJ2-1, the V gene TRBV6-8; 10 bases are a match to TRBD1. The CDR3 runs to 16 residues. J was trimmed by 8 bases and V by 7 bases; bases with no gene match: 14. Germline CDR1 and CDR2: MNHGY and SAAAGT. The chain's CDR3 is CASTLDRDRGFDEQFF. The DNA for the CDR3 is TGTGCCAGCACCTTAGACCGGGACAGGGGCTTTGATGAGCAGTTCTTC.

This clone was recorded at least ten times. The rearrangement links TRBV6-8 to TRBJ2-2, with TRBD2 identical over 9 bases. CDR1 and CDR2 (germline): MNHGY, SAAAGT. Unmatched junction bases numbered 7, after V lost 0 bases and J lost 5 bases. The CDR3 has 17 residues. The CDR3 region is CASSYSISGGITGELFF. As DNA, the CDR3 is TGTGCCAGCAGTTACTCGATTAGCGGGGGAATTACCGGGGAGCTGTTTTTT.

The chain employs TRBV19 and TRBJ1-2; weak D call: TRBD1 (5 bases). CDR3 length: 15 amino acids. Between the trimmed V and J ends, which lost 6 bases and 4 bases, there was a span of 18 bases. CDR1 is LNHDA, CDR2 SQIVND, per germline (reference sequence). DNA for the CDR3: TGTGCCAGTAGGCAGACAGACTTCTCTCCCTATGGCTACACCTTC. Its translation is CASRQTDFSPYGYTF.

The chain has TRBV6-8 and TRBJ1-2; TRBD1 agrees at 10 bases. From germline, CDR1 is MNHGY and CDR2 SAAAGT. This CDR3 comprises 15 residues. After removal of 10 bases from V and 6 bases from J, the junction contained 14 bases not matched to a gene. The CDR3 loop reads CAISESLDRGNGYTF. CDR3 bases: TGTGCCATCAGCGAAAGCCTGGACAGGGGGAATGGCTACACCTTC.

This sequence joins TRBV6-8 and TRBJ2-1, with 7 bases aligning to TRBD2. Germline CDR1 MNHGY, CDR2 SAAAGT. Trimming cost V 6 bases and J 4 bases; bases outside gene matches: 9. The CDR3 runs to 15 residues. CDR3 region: CASRPGTNRYNEQFF. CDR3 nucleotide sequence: TGTGCCAGCAGACCCGGGACTAACCGATACAATGAGCAGTTCTTC.

The CDR3 region is CASSLRENSPLHF. In DNA form, the CDR3 reads TGTGCCAGCAGCTTAAGGGAGAATTCACCCCTCCACTTT. The J gene is TRBJ1-6, the V gene TRBV7-1; D ambiguous. TRBV7-1 is an ORF, and what it does is uncertain. Trimming left V 4 bases short and J 7 bases short, with 8 bases between. The length of the CDR3 is 13 residues.

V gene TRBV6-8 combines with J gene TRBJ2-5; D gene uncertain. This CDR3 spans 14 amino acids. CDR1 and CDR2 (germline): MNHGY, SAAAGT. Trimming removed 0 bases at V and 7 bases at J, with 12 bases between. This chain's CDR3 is CASSYSILGLTQYF. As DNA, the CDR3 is TGTGCCAGCAGTTACTCGATTCTGGGATTGACCCAGTACTTC.

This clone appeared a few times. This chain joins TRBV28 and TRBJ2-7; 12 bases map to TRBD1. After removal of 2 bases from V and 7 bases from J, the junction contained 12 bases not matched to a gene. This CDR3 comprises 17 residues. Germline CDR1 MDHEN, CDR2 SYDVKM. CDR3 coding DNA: TGTGCCAGCAGTTTAATCGGGACAGGGGGCCTCTCGGGTGAGCAGTACTTC. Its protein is CASSLIGTGGLSGEQYF.